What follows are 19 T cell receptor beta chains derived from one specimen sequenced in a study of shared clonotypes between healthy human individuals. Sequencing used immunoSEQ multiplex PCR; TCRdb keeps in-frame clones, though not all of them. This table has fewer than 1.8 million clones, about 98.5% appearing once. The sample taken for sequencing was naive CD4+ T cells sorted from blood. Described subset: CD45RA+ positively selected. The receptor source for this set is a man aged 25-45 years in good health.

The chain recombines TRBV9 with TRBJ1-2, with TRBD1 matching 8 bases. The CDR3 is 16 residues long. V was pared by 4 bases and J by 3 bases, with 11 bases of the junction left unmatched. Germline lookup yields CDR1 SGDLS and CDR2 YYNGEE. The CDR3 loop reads CASSPTLGQGHYGYTF. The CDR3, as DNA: TGTGCCAGCAGCCCCACCCTCGGACAGGGCCACTATGGCTACACCTTC.

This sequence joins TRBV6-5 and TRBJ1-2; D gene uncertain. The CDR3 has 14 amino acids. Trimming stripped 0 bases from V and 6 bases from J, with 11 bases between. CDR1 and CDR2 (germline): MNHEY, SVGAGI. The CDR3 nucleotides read TGTGCCAGCAGTTACTCTCCTCCAAGGGATGGCTACACCTTC. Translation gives CASSYSPPRDGYTF.

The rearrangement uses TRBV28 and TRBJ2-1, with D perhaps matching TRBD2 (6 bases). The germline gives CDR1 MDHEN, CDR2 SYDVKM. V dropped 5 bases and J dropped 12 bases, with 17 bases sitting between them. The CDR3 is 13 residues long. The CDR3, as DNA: TGTGCCAGCAGTCTCTCCCTTTCCGGGGGGCAGTTCTTC. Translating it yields CASSLSLSGGQFF. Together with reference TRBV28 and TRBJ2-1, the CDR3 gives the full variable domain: DVKVTQSSRYLVKRTGEKVFLECVQDMDHENMFWYRQDPGLGLRLIYFSYDVKMKEKGDIPEGYSVSREKKERFSLILESASTNQTSMYLCASSLSLSGGQFFGPGTRLTVL.

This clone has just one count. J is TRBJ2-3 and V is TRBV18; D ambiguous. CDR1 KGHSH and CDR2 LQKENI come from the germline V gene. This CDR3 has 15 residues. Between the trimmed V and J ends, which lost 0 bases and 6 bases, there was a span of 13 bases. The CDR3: CASSPPVGLSDTQYF. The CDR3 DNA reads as TGTGCCAGCTCACCACCGGTGGGTCTCTCGGATACGCAGTATTTT.

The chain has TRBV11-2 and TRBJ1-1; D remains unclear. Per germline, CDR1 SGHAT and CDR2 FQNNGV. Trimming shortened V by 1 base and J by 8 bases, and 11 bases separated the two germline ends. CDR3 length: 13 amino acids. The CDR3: CASSLVREVEAFF. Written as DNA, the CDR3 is TGTGCCAGCAGCTTAGTACGGGAGGTAGAAGCTTTCTTT.

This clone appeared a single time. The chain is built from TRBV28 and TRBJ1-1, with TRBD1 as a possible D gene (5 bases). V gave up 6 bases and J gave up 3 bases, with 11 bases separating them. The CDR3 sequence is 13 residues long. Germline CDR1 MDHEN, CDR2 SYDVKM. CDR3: CASRPPRDTEAFF. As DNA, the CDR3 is TGTGCCAGCAGACCCCCCAGGGACACTGAAGCTTTCTTT. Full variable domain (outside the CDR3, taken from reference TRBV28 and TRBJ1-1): DVKVTQSSRYLVKRTGEKVFLECVQDMDHENMFWYRQDPGLGLRLIYFSYDVKMKEKGDIPEGYSVSREKKERFSLILESASTNQTSMYLCASRPPRDTEAFFGQGTRLTVV.

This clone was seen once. The CDR3 sequence is CASSFGGDTTYEQYF. DNA for the CDR3: TGTGCCAGCAGTTTTGGCGGGGACACCACCTACGAGCAGTACTTC. This chain connects TRBV2 to TRBJ2-7; TRBD1 or TRBD2 may be the D gene (6 bases each). V lost 5 bases and J lost 2, with 16 bases in between. Germline V CDR1 and CDR2: SNHLY, FYNNEI. CDR3 length: 15 residues.

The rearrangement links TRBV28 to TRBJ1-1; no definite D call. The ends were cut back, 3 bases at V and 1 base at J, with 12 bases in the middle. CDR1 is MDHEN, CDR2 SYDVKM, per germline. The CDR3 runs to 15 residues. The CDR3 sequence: CASSFGMGQNTEAFF. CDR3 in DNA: TGTGCCAGCAGTTTCGGGATGGGCCAGAACACTGAAGCTTTCTTT. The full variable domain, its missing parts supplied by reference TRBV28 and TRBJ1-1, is DVKVTQSSRYLVKRTGEKVFLECVQDMDHENMFWYRQDPGLGLRLIYFSYDVKMKEKGDIPEGYSVSREKKERFSLILESASTNQTSMYLCASSFGMGQNTEAFFGQGTRLTVV.

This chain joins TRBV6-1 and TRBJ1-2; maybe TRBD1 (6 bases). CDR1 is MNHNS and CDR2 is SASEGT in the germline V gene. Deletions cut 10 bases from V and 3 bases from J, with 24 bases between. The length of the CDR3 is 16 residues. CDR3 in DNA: TGTGCCAACAATGAGATAAGGGGGACGGCTGACTATGGCTACACCTTC. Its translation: CANNEIRGTADYGYTF.

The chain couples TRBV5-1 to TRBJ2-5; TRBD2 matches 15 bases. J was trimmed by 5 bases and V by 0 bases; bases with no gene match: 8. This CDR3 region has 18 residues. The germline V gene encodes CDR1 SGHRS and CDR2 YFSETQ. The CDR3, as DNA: TGCGCCAGCAGCTTGGTACCGGGACTAGCGGGAGGTCCCGAGACCCAGTACTTC. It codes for CASSLVPGLAGGPETQYF.

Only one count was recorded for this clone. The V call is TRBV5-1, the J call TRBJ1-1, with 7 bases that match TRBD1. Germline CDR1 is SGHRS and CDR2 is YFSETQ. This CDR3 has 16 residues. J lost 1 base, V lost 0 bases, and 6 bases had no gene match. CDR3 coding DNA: TGCGCCAGCAGCTTGGGGATCGACAGGGAGAACACTGAAGCTTTCTTT. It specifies CASSLGIDRENTEAFF.

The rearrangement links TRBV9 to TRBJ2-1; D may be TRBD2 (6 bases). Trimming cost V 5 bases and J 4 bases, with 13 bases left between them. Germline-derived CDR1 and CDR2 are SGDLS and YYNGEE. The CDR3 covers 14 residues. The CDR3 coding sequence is TGTGCCAGCAGTTCAGGCGGGATATACAATGAGCAGTTCTTC. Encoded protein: CASSSGGIYNEQFF.

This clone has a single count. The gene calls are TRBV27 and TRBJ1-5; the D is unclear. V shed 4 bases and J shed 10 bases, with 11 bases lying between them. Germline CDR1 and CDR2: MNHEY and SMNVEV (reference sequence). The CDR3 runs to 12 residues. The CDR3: CASSSPVGPQHF. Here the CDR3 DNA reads TGTGCCAGCAGTTCCCCAGTCGGACCCCAGCATTTT.

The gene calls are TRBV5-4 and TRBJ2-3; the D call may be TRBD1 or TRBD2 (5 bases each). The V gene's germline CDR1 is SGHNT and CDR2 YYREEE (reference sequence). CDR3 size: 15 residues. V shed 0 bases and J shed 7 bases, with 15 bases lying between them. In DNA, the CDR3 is TGTGCCAGCAGCTTGGGGGGACCTCGAGGTAATACGCAGTATTTT. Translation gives CASSLGGPRGNTQYF.

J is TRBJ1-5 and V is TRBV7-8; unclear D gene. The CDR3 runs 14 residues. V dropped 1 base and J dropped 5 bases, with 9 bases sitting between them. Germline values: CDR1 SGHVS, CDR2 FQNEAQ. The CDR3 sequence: CASSLGARYQPQHF. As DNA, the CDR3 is TGTGCCAGCAGCTTAGGAGCCAGATATCAGCCCCAGCATTTT.

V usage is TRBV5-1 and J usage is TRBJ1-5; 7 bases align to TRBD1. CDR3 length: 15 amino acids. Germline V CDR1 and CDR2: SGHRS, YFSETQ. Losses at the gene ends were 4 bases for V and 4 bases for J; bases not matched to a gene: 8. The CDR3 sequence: CASSPGTARNQPQHF. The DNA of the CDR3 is TGCGCCAGCAGCCCTGGGACAGCAAGAAATCAGCCCCAGCATTTT.

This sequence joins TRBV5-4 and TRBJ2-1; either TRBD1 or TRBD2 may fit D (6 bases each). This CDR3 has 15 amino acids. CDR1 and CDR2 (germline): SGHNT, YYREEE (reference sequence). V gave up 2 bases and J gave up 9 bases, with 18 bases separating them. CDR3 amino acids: CASSFKGGTIFEQFF. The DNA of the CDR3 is TGTGCCAGCAGCTTTAAGGGGGGAACCATCTTTGAGCAGTTCTTC. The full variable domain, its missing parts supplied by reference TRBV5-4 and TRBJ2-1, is ETGVTQSPTHLIKTRGQQVTLRCSSQSGHNTVSWYQQALGQGPQFIFQYYREEENGRGNFPPRFSGLQFPNYSSELNVNALELDDSALYLCASSFKGGTIFEQFFGPGTRLTVL.

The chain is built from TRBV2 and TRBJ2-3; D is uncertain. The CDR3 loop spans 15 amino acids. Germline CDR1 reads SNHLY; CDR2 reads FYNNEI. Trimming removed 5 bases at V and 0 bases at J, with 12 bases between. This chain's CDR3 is CASSSDGTSTDTQYF. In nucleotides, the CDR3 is TGTGCCAGCAGTTCCGACGGAACTAGCACAGATACGCAGTATTTT.

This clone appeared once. CDR3 sequence (DNA): TGTGCCAGCAGCCGTGGACCCGGCGAAAAACTGTTTTTT. It codes for CASSRGPGEKLFF. The J gene is TRBJ1-4, the V gene TRBV11-3; unclear D gene. Germline lookup yields CDR1 SGHNT and CDR2 YENEEA. V was pared by 5 bases and J by 8 bases, with 12 bases between. The CDR3 loop spans 13 amino acids. Looking up the rest from reference TRBV11-3 and TRBJ1-4 gives the full variable domain: EAGVVQSPRYKIIEKKQPVAFWCNPISGHNTLYWYLQNLGQGPELLIRYENEEAVDDSQLPKDRFSAERLKGVDSTLKIQPAELGDSAVYLCASSRGPGEKLFFGSGTQLSVL.